The T cell receptor (beta chain) described here comes from a study of control samples from healthy donors and cancer patients. This CDR3 comprises 15 residues. V lost 5 bases and J lost 6; bases outside the gene matches: 6. From germline, CDR1 is SGHTA and CDR2 FQGTGA. The method was immunoSEQ multiplex PCR; TCRdb's version includes in-frame clones alone and lacks a portion of them. The data show about 140,000 clones, approximately 94% seen once. The specimen was blood. V is TRBV7-3 and J is TRBJ2-3; 12 nucleotides line up with TRBD2. The sequence came from a man aged 35-49 years in good health. In nucleotides, the CDR3 is TGTGCCAGCAGCCCCGGGACTAGCGGGTTCGATACGCAGTATTTT. Amino acids: CASSPGTSGFDTQYF. The full variable domain, with the rest looked up from reference TRBV7-3 and TRBJ2-3, is GAGVSQTPSNKVTEKGKYVELRCDPISGHTALYWYRQSLGQGPEFLIYFQGTGAADDSGLPNDRFFAVRPEGSVSTLKIQRTERGDSAVYLCASSPGTSGFDTQYFGPGTRLTVL.